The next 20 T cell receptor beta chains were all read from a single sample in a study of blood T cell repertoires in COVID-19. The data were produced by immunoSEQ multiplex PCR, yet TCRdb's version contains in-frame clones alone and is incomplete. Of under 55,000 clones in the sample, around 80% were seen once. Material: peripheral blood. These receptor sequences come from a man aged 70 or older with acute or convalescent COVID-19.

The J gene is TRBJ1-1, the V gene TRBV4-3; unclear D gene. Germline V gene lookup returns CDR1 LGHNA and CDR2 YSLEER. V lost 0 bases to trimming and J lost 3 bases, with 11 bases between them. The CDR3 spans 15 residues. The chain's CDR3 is CASSQEVAQYTEAFF. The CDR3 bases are TGCGCCAGCAGCCAAGAGGTTGCACAGTACACTGAAGCTTTCTTT.

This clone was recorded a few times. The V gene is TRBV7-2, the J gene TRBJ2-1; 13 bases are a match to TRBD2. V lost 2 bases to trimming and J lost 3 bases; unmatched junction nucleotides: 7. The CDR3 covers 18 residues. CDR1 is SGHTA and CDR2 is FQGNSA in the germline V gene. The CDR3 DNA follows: TGTGCCAGCAGCTTATATAGACTAGCGGGGGGCAACTACAATGAGCAGTTCTTC. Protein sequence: CASSLYRLAGGNYNEQFF.

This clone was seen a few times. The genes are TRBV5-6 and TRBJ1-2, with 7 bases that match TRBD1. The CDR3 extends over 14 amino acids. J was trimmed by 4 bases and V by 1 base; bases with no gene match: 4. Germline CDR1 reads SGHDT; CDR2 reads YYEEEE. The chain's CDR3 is CASSLNRGTYGYTF. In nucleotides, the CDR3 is TGTGCCAGCAGCTTGAACAGGGGAACCTATGGCTACACCTTC.

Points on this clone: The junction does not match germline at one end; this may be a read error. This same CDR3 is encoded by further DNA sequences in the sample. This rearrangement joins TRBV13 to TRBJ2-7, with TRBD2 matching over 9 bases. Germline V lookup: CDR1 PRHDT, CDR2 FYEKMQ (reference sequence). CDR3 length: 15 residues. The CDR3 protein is CASSLGAGGPREQYF. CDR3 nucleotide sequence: TGTGCCAGCAGCTTAGGGGCGGGAGGGCCCCGTGAGCAGTACTTT.

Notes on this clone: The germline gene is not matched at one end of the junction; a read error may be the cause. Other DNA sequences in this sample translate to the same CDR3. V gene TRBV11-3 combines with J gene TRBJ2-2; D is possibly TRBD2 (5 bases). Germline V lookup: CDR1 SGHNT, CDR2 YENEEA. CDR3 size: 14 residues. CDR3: CASSLARNTGELFF. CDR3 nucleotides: TGTGCCAGCAGCTTGGCTAGGAACACCGGGGAACTGTTTTTT.

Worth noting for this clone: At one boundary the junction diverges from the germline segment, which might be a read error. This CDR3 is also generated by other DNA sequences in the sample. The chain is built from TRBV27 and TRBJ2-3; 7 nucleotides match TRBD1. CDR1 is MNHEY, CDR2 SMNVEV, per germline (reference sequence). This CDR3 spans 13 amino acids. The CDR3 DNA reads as TGTGCCAGCAGTAGACAGGGAACAGATACGCAATATTTT. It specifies CASSRQGTDTQYF.

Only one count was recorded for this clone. This CDR3 reads CASSQDGVSGGATQYF. The CDR3 bases are TGTGCCAGCAGCCAAGATGGGGTTAGCGGGGGGGCGACCCAGTACTTC. The gene calls are TRBV3-1 (or the pseudogene TRBV3-2) and TRBJ2-5, with TRBD2 identical over 11 bases. CDR1 and CDR2 from the germline V gene are LGHDT and YNNKEL (reference sequence). This CDR3 comprises 16 residues. V lost 0 bases and J lost 7; bases outside the gene matches: 7.

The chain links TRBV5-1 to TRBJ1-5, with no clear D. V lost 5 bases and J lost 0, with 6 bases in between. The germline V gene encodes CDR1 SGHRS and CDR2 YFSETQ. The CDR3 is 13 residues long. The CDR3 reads CASSSGSNQPQHF. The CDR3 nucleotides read TGCGCCAGCAGTAGTGGTAGCAATCAGCCCCAGCATTTT.

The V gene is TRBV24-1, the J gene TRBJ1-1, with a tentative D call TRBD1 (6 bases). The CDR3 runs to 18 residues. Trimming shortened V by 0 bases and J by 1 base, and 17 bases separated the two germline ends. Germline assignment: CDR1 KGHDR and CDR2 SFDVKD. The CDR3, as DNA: TGTGCCACCAGTGATTTGCAAATCTGGGGGGGCACGAACACTGAAGCTTTCTTT. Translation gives CATSDLQIWGGTNTEAFF.

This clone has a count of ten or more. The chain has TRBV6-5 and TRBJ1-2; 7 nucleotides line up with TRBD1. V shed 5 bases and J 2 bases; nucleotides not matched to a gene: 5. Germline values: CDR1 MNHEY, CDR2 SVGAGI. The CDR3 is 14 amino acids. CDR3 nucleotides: TGTGCCAGCAGTCCGAACAGGGGAAACTATGGCTACACCTTC. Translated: CASSPNRGNYGYTF.

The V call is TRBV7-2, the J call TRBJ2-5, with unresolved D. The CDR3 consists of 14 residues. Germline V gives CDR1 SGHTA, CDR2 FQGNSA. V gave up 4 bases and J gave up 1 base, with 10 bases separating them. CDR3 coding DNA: TGTGCCAGCAGCTCAACCAACAGCCAAGAGACCCAGTACTTC. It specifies CASSSTNSQETQYF.

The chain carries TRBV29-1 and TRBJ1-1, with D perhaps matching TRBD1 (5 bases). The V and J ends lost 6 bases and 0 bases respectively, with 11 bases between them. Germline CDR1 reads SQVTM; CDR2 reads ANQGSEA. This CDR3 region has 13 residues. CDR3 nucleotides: TGCAGCGTGCCACAGGAGTTGAACACTGAAGCTTTCTTT. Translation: CSVPQELNTEAFF. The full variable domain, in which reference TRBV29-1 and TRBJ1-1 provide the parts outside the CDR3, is SAVISQKPSRDICQRGTSLTIQCQVDSQVTMMFWYRQQPGQSLTLIATANQGSEATYESGFVIDKFPISRPNLTFSTLTVSNMSPEDSSIYLCSVPQELNTEAFFGQGTRLTVV.

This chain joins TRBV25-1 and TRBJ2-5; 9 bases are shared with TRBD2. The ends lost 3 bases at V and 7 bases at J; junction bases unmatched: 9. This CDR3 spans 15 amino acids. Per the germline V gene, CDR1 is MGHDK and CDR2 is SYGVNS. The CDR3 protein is CASSEAGSGGRTQYF. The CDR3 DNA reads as TGTGCCAGCAGTGAGGCCGGGAGCGGGGGGCGGACCCAGTACTTC.

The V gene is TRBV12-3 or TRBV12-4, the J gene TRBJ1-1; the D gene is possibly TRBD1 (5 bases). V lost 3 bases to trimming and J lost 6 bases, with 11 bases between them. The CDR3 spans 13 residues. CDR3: CASSFRGLSEAFF. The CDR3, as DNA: TGTGCCAGCAGTTTTCGGGGACTCTCTGAAGCTTTCTTT.

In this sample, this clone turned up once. This CDR3 reads CASSLGRQGILRGNTIYF. CDR3 sequence (DNA): TGTGCCAGCAGCTTAGGACGCCAGGGAATCCTCCGTGGAAACACCATATATTTT. V usage is TRBV13 and J usage is TRBJ1-3, with D perhaps TRBD1 (5 bases). This CDR3 contains 18 residues. Germline assignment: CDR1 PRHDT and CDR2 FYEKMQ (reference sequence). Trimming stripped 0 bases from V and 3 bases from J, with 18 bases between.

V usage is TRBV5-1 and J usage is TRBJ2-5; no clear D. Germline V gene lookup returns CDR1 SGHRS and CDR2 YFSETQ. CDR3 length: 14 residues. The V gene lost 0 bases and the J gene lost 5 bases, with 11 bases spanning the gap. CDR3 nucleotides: TGCGCCAGCAGCTTGGATGGAAGCGTCGAGACCCAGTACTTC. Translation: CASSLDGSVETQYF.

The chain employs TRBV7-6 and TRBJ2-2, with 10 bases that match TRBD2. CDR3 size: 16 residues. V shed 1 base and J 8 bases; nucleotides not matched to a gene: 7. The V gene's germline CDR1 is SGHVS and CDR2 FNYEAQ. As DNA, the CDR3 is TGTGCCAGCAGCTTAGATGCTAGCGGGAGAGCAGGGGAGCTGTTTTTT. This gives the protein CASSLDASGRAGELFF. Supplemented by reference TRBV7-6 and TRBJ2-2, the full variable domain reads GAGVSQSPRYKVTKRGQDVALRCDPISGHVSLYWYRQALGQGPEFLTYFNYEAQQDKSGLPNDRFSAERPEGSISTLTIQRTEQRDSAMYRCASSLDASGRAGELFFGEGSRLTVL.

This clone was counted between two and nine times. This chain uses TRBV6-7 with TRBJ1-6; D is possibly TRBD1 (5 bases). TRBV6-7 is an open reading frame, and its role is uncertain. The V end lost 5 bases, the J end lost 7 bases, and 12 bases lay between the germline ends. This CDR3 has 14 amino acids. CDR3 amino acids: CASSGNRGNSPLHF. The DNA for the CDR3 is TGTGCCAGCAGTGGGAATAGGGGCAATTCACCCCTCCACTTT.

The CDR3 is CASSWGQGNEQFF. The CDR3 nucleotides read TGTGCCAGCAGTTGGGGCCAGGGCAATGAGCAGTTCTTC. The V and J genes are TRBV6-2 or TRBV6-3 and TRBJ2-1; a possible D gene is TRBD1 (5 bases). The CDR3 totals 13 residues. CDR1 and CDR2 (germline): MNHEY, SVGEGT. V was shortened by 4 bases and J by 6 bases, with 10 bases between the two germline ends.

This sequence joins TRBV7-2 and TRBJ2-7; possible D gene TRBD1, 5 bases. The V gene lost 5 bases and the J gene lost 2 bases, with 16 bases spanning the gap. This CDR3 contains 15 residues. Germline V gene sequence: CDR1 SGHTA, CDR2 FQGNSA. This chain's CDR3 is CASSPSGGAPYEQYF. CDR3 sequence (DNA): TGTGCCAGCAGCCCCTCCGGTGGGGCTCCCTACGAGCAGTACTTC.